This TCR beta chain was captured in a study of T cell changes during pregnancy in multiple sclerosis. This clone appeared once. Per the germline V gene, CDR1 is SGDLS and CDR2 is YYNGEE. The J segment lost 7 bases and the V segment lost 4 bases, leaving 22 bases of the junction unmatched. This CDR3 is built from 19 residues. The assay was immunoSEQ multiplex PCR, and TCRdb's table has in-frame clones only and misses some. The data hold tens of thousands of clones, with 80% to 90% observed a single time. The specimen comprised CD4+ T cells from peripheral blood mononuclear cells, sampled in the first trimester of pregnancy. This chain uses TRBV9 with TRBJ2-2, with TRBD2 identical over 7 bases. This sequence originates from a female donor with multiple sclerosis, enrolled in a pregnancy study. The CDR3 sequence is CASSPQRGGLVRSIGELFF. The CDR3 DNA reads TGTGCCAGCAGCCCGCAGAGGGGTGGACTAGTAAGGAGCATCGGGGAGCTGTTTTTT.